The present T cell receptor (beta chain) was sequenced within a study of blood T cell repertoires in COVID-19. Germline V gives CDR1 MNHEY, CDR2 SVGAGI. This CDR3 is 15 amino acids long. V lost 2 bases to trimming and J lost 3 bases; unmatched junction nucleotides: 6. Assay: immunoSEQ multiplex PCR; the TCRdb copy retains only in-frame clones and omits some. The sample contains about 330,000 clones, 75% to 90% of which appear only once. This TCR derives from a man aged 30 to 45 who had recovered from COVID-19. The gene calls are TRBV6-5 and TRBJ2-7, with 8 bases aligning to TRBD2. The sample comprised PBMCs or T cells enriched from blood (not recorded which). Here the CDR3 DNA reads TGTGCCAGCAGTTACCGGGGGGGTAGTAGCTACGAGCAGTACTTC. Residues: CASSYRGGSSYEQYF.